This is a list of T cell receptor beta chains from one sample in a study of shared clonotypes between healthy human individuals. Libraries were prepared by immunoSEQ multiplex PCR; TCRdb keeps only in-frame clonotypes and omits some of them. The sample contains around 600,000 clones, more than 95% of which appear only once. Sequencing was performed on naive CD4+ T cells sorted from blood. These receptors originate from a woman aged 25-40 years in good health. CDR3s leave out the opening cysteine and the closing phenylalanine or tryptophan. The D gene is left open where the match is weak.

v_gene,d_gene,CDR3aa
TRBV9,-,ASSVVSGNYNEQF
TRBV5-4,-,ASSKRGSNEKLF
TRBV5-1,-,ASSLGREFHTQY
TRBV18,TRBD2,ASSQMGLAGREQY
TRBV7-2,TRBD2,ASSHPRGGVAKNIQY
TRBV7-9,-,ASSPSLGATNEKLF
TRBV18,-,ASSLGTTYYEQY
TRBV6-1,TRBD1,ASSEGLQGMDGYT
TRBV18,-,ASSRPASGDTQY
TRBV5-6,-,ASSKGVQPYGYT
TRBV20-1,-,SARRAFEQF
TRBV28,-,ASSPGRSYEQY
TRBV20-1,-,SAQPQETQY
TRBV5-8,-,ASSLTAGLYNEQF
TRBV2,-,ASMWNIYNEQF
TRBV28,-,ASSLGREETQY
TRBV27,TRBD1,ASSSPIRGHEQY
TRBV10-1,TRBD2,ASSNRSGIVDNEQF
TRBV5-1,-,ASSIGSYYEQY
TRBV5-1,-,ASSLNEARNNEQF
TRBV7-2,-,ASRPPLGLGTDTQY
TRBV6-6,-,ASRNRGSAEQY
TRBV19,TRBD1,ASSSGTGAPQETQY
TRBV15,TRBD2,ATSTSGRETPYTDTQY
TRBV27,TRBD2,ASRTGLDYNEQF
TRBV7-9,-,ASGSRASWLTGELF
TRBV7-9,-,ASRNWTGTIYEQY
TRBV28,-,ASSWGDSPLH
TRBV11-2,TRBD2,ASSLVTLAGNNEQF
TRBV7-9,-,ASSPLTGTHEQY
TRBV5-5,TRBD1,ASSSGTGGAEYGYT
TRBV6-5,-,ASSSGEETQY
TRBV6-6,TRBD2,ASSAIGLAVTYEQY
TRBV5-1,TRBD1,ASSLNRGDTQY
TRBV19,-,ASSIEHYSGANVLT
TRBV2,-,ASSEIGRGDRHGYT
TRBV5-1,TRBD1,ASSLRTGGNQETQY
TRBV30,-,AWSDSGSSLRRGYT
TRBV11-2,-,ASSLVIDMPQATGELF
TRBV5-1,-,ASSVGYENEKLF
TRBV11-3,-,ASSLNQETQY
TRBV28,-,ASSSPQKTSYEQY
TRBV30,-,AWSVFQESNEQF
TRBV28,-,ASSRGGQKYGYT
TRBV5-1,-,ASSLEGQETQY
TRBV27,TRBD1,ASRQGQGARNTEAF
TRBV5-4,-,ASRLLQGDTEAF
TRBV5-4,-,ASSIRDRAYEQY
TRBV6-1,-,ASSVQEIGSGYT
TRBV2,-,ASREGGADTQY
TRBV27,-,ASSRFRQMNTEAF
TRBV19,TRBD2,ASSIGLAGSDEQY
TRBV25-1,-,ASSVDPQRGITDTQY
TRBV2,-,ASSEQGPYEQY
TRBV28,TRBD2,ASSRAGGGIEQF
TRBV18,TRBD2,ASSPGLATQY
TRBV5-1,-,ASSRDVSTDTQY
TRBV11-3,-,ASSLSLGRRSSSYNEQF
TRBV2,-,ASRMTGLGYGYT